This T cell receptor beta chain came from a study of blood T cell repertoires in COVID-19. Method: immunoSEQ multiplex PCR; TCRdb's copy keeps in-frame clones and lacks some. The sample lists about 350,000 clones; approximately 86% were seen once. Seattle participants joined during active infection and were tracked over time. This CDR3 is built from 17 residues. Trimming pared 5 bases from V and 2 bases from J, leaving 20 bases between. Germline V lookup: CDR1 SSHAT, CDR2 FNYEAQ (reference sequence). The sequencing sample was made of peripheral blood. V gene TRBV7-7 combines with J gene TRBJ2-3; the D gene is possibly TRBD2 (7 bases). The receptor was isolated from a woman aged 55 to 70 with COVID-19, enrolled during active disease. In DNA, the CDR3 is TGTGCCAGCAGCCCATACCCGAGGGGGGGGGTCACAGATACGCAGTATTTT. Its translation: CASSPYPRGGVTDTQYF.